The present TCR beta chain was sequenced within a study of shared clonotypes between healthy human individuals. Study details: Contributing individuals were two females and a few males aged 18 to 49. Study-wide results and caveats: Clonotype sharing across donors was expected to vary with sequencing depth.

From germline, CDR1 is LNHDA and CDR2 SQIVND (reference sequence). The CDR3 has 14 residues. Losses at the gene ends were 5 bases for V and 8 bases for J; bases not matched to a gene: 8. In regard to this clone: Its antigen is not known.

Every subset's genomic DNA went evenly onto several immunoSEQ plates. The data were produced by immunoSEQ multiplex PCR, yet TCRdb's version contains in-frame clones alone and is incomplete. The table has fewer than 650,000 clones, 70% to 80% seen once. There were only Caucasian adults among the donors, and all lived in Nashville, Tennessee. This sequence joins TRBV19 and TRBJ1-2; 10 bases agree with TRBD1. The sequencing sample was made of PBMCs. The TCR sequence derives from a woman between 40 and 50 years old in good health. Some clones in this sample may be carry-over from other donors' samples. The CDR3 sequence: CASSFSGQGDGYTF. The DNA of the CDR3 is TGTGCCAGTAGTTTTTCCGGACAGGGGGACGGCTACACCTTC.